Listed below are T cell receptor beta chains from one sample, sequenced in a study of shared clonotypes between healthy human individuals. Repertoires were generated with immunoSEQ multiplex PCR, while TCRdb's copy carries only in-frame clones and drops some. The repertoire has approximately 1,500,000 clones, about 98% of them found once; the top ten carry about 0.45%. The sample consisted of naive CD4+ T cells sorted from blood. The receptors derive from a man between 25 and 39 years old in good health. CDR3s include the opening cysteine and the closing phenylalanine or tryptophan. Fields, in order: clone size, D gene, J gene, V gene, CDR3 protein, CDR3 DNA. D genes are given only for firm matches. A clone size is listed for some rows: how often the clone was seen (once, few, many), or a class if it is expanded.

clone_size: .
d_call: .
j_call: TRBJ2-4
v_call: TRBV18
cdr3_aa: CASSRGLVTPRVPKNIQYF
cdr3_nt: TGTGCCAGCTCACGCGGTTTAGTTACACCCCGGGTGCCGAAAAACATTCAGTACTTC

clone_size: .
d_call: TRBD1
j_call: TRBJ2-7
v_call: TRBV7-9
cdr3_aa: CASSYSSRTGYSSYEQYF
cdr3_nt: TGTGCCAGCAGCTACTCCTCTCGGACAGGCTACTCTTCCTACGAGCAGTACTTC

clone_size: once
d_call: TRBD2
j_call: TRBJ2-1
v_call: TRBV5-1
cdr3_aa: CASSVGLAVKQEQFF
cdr3_nt: TGCGCCAGCAGCGTAGGACTAGCGGTGAAACAGGAGCAGTTCTTC

clone_size: .
d_call: .
j_call: TRBJ1-1
v_call: TRBV7-9
cdr3_aa: CASSLETGTEAFF
cdr3_nt: TGTGCCAGCAGCTTAGAAACAGGGACTGAAGCTTTCTTT

clone_size: .
d_call: TRBD1
j_call: TRBJ1-5
v_call: TRBV7-9
cdr3_aa: CASSFTGGSNQPQHF
cdr3_nt: TGTGCCAGCAGCTTCACAGGGGGTAGCAATCAGCCCCAGCATTTT

clone_size: .
d_call: .
j_call: TRBJ2-7
v_call: TRBV6-5
cdr3_aa: CATNKHGGNEQYF
cdr3_nt: TGTGCCACTAACAAGCACGGGGGCAACGAGCAGTACTTC

clone_size: .
d_call: .
j_call: TRBJ2-7
v_call: TRBV28
cdr3_aa: CASSIPLSGFYEQYF
cdr3_nt: TGTGCCAGCAGTATCCCCTTATCAGGGTTCTACGAGCAGTACTTC

clone_size: .
d_call: TRBD2
j_call: TRBJ2-4
v_call: TRBV13
cdr3_aa: CASSLANPLAGGAKNIQYF
cdr3_nt: TGTGCCAGCAGCTTAGCCAACCCTTTAGCGGGAGGGGCCAAAAACATTCAGTACTTC

clone_size: once
d_call: .
j_call: TRBJ2-3
v_call: TRBV30
cdr3_aa: CAWSASNTQYF
cdr3_nt: TGTGCCTGGAGTGCCTCGAATACGCAGTATTTT

clone_size: .
d_call: .
j_call: TRBJ1-1
v_call: TRBV6-5
cdr3_aa: CASSYFGTTEAFF
cdr3_nt: TGTGCCAGCAGTTACTTCGGGACCACTGAAGCTTTCTTT

clone_size: .
d_call: .
j_call: TRBJ2-2
v_call: TRBV7-3
cdr3_aa: CASSPSGTVTGELFF
cdr3_nt: TGTGCCAGCAGTCCCTCCGGGACCGTCACCGGGGAGCTGTTTTTT

clone_size: .
d_call: .
j_call: TRBJ1-5
v_call: TRBV30
cdr3_aa: CAWSVRVGPDSNQPQHF
cdr3_nt: TGTGCCTGGAGTGTTCGGGTGGGACCCGATAGCAATCAGCCCCAGCATTTT

clone_size: .
d_call: TRBD2
j_call: TRBJ2-2
v_call: TRBV28
cdr3_aa: CASRHTSGRPSNTGELFF
cdr3_nt: TGTGCCAGCAGACATACTAGCGGGAGGCCCTCGAACACCGGGGAGCTGTTTTTT

clone_size: .
d_call: .
j_call: TRBJ1-2
v_call: TRBV5-1
cdr3_aa: CASSLSPGTNYGYTF
cdr3_nt: TGCGCCAGCAGCTTGTCCCCTGGGACTAACTATGGCTACACCTTC

clone_size: .
d_call: .
j_call: TRBJ2-1
v_call: TRBV7-8
cdr3_aa: CASSGGPLRQRTNEQFF
cdr3_nt: TGTGCCAGCAGCGGAGGCCCGTTGAGGCAGAGGACCAATGAGCAGTTCTTC

clone_size: .
d_call: TRBD2
j_call: TRBJ2-1
v_call: TRBV7-2
cdr3_aa: CASSLAGRSSYNEQFF
cdr3_nt: TGTGCCAGCAGCTTAGCCGGGAGGAGCTCCTACAATGAGCAGTTCTTC

clone_size: .
d_call: .
j_call: TRBJ2-2
v_call: TRBV15
cdr3_aa: CATSRDWGANTGELFF
cdr3_nt: TGTGCCACCAGCAGAGATTGGGGGGCCAACACCGGGGAGCTGTTTTTT

clone_size: .
d_call: .
j_call: TRBJ1-4
v_call: TRBV9
cdr3_aa: CASSVTTTNEKLFF
cdr3_nt: TGTGCCAGCAGCGTAACTACAACTAATGAAAAACTGTTTTTT

clone_size: once
d_call: .
j_call: TRBJ2-7
v_call: TRBV19
cdr3_aa: CASSIDSPGRNEQYF
cdr3_nt: TGTGCCAGTAGTATAGATTCTCCGGGGCGCAACGAGCAGTACTTC

clone_size: .
d_call: .
j_call: TRBJ1-2
v_call: TRBV30
cdr3_aa: CAYTRGRGYTF
cdr3_nt: TGTGCCTATACGAGAGGCCGTGGCTACACCTTC

clone_size: .
d_call: TRBD1
j_call: TRBJ2-7
v_call: TRBV7-9
cdr3_aa: CASSRTGGAPYEQYF
cdr3_nt: TGTGCCAGCAGCCGGACAGGTGGGGCCCCCTACGAGCAGTACTTC

clone_size: .
d_call: .
j_call: TRBJ2-5
v_call: TRBV5-1
cdr3_aa: CASSLTGPLETQYF
cdr3_nt: TGCGCCAGCAGCTTGACAGGGCCGTTAGAGACCCAGTACTTC

clone_size: .
d_call: TRBD2
j_call: TRBJ2-3
v_call: TRBV9
cdr3_aa: CASSVARLAGPTDTQYF
cdr3_nt: TGTGCCAGCAGCGTAGCCCGCTTAGCGGGCCCCACAGATACGCAGTATTTT

clone_size: .
d_call: .
j_call: TRBJ2-3
v_call: TRBV5-1
cdr3_aa: CASSLAGLLLTDTQYF
cdr3_nt: TGCGCCAGCAGCTTGGCTGGACTCCTACTCACAGATACGCAGTATTTT

clone_size: .
d_call: .
j_call: TRBJ1-2
v_call: TRBV6-5
cdr3_aa: CASSYSMIGTADGYTF
cdr3_nt: TGTGCCAGCAGTTACTCGATGATTGGGACGGCAGATGGCTACACCTTC

clone_size: .
d_call: TRBD1
j_call: TRBJ1-2
v_call: TRBV5-1
cdr3_aa: CASSLTGTGLGGYTF
cdr3_nt: TGCGCCAGCAGCTTAACCGGGACAGGGTTGGGTGGCTACACCTTC